The rows below give T cell receptor beta chains drawn from one sample of a study of shared T cell receptors in the human thymus. Sequenced by immunoSEQ multiplex PCR; TCRdb stores in-frame clones only, minus some. The table lists about 540,000 clones, around 82% of them singletons. This same sample was also taken into another study, of human thymus T cells.

The specimen was thymocytes. These receptors were taken from a boy younger than two with a congenital heart defect. The CDR3 runs from the conserved cysteine through the conserved F or W. A D gene is named only where the DNA matches it firmly. Part of the rows lack a size; the others show once, few, many or a class for expanded clones.

D gene,J gene,V gene,clone size,CDR3 DNA,CDR3 protein
TRBD1,TRBJ2-1,TRBV4-1,few,TGCGCCAGCAGCCAAGGGGACAGGGTCTCCTACAATGAGCAGTTCTTC,CASSQGDRVSYNEQFF
NA,TRBJ1-5,TRBV28,NA,TGTGCCAGCAGTCCGTGGGGGGGGCGCGGTCAGCCCCAGCATTTT,CASSPWGGRGQPQHF
TRBD1,TRBJ1-2,TRBV5-6,NA,TGTGCCAGCAGCTTGAGGGCGGGACAGACCTTCTATGGCTACACCTTC,CASSLRAGQTFYGYTF
NA,TRBJ2-6,TRBV7-9,NA,TGTGCCAGCAGCTTAGAACATTTTAAGGGGGTCTCTGGGGCCAACGTCCTGACTTTC,CASSLEHFKGVSGANVLTF
NA,TRBJ2-7,TRBV7-8,NA,TGTGCCAGTGGGCGGGCTTTCGACTACGAGCAGTACTTC,CASGRAFDYEQYF
TRBD1,TRBJ1-2,TRBV7-8,once,TGTGCCAGCAGCCCCCGGGACAGGCGTAACTATGGCTACACCTTC,CASSPRDRRNYGYTF
TRBD2,TRBJ2-1,TRBV9,NA,TGTGCCAGCAGCGTAGGTCCTAGCGGGAGGGCCCGTAACAATGAGCAGTTCTTC,CASSVGPSGRARNNEQFF
NA,TRBJ2-1,TRBV6-5,NA,TGTGCCAGCAGTTACCTAGTTCCCGACTCCTACAATGAGCAGTTCTTC,CASSYLVPDSYNEQFF
NA,TRBJ1-2,TRBV7-9,NA,TGTGCCAGCAACCTCCCGCGGAGCTATGGCTACACCTTC,CASNLPRSYGYTF
NA,TRBJ2-3,TRBV27,NA,TGTGCCAGCAGCGGGGGTAGGGTCGGTTTGGATTTT,CASSGGRVGLDF
NA,TRBJ2-7,TRBV7-8,NA,TGTGCCAGCAGCTTAGGGAGGGGCAGGGAATGGTACGAGCAGTACTTC,CASSLGRGREWYEQYF
NA,TRBJ1-5,TRBV28,NA,TGTGCCAGCAGTTTCAACAATCAGCCCCAGCATTTT,CASSFNNQPQHF
NA,TRBJ2-6,TRBV7-6,NA,TGTGCCAGCAGCTTAGTTCGGGGGTTCCCCTCTGGGGCCAACGTCCTGACTTTC,CASSLVRGFPSGANVLTF
NA,TRBJ2-7,TRBV19,few,TGTGCCAGTAGTATAGGGTCAGGGGGGCTCAGGGAGCAGTACTTC,CASSIGSGGLREQYF
NA,TRBJ2-3,TRBV5-1,NA,TGCGCCAGCAGCTTGGAACTACTAGCCTGCGGGCGGGCAGATACGCAGTATTTT,CASSLELLACGRADTQYF
NA,TRBJ2-6,TRBV30,NA,TGTGCCTGGAGTGGGTACGGGGCTGGGGCCAACGTCCTGACTTTC,CAWSGYGAGANVLTF
NA,TRBJ1-1,TRBV5-1,NA,TGCGCCAGCGGGAGGACGGGCATGAACACTGAAGCTTTCTTT,CASGRTGMNTEAFF
TRBD1,TRBJ2-7,TRBV7-9,few,TGTGCCAGCAGCTTGGGGGGACAGGGGGGGTCCGAGCAGTACTTC,CASSLGGQGGSEQYF
NA,TRBJ1-5,TRBV7-9,NA,TGTGCCAGCAGCTTAGCAGCGGGGGGGATCAATCAGCCCCAGCATTTT,CASSLAAGGINQPQHF
TRBD2,TRBJ2-5,TRBV5-1,NA,TGCGCCAGCAGCTCTTTGACTAGCGGGAGGGGGGAGACCCAGTACTTC,CASSSLTSGRGETQYF
NA,TRBJ2-1,TRBV6-1,NA,TGTGCCAGCATGAGAACGCGGAGCTCCTACAATGAGCAGTTCTTC,CASMRTRSSYNEQFF
NA,TRBJ1-2,TRBV15,NA,TGTGCCACCAGCAGACCAGATCAGGGGTTGGGCAGGAATGGCTACACCTTC,CATSRPDQGLGRNGYTF
TRBD2,TRBJ2-1,TRBV29-1,NA,TGCAGCGTTGAAGCAGGTTGGACTAGCATCAACAATGAGCAGTTCTTC,CSVEAGWTSINNEQFF
TRBD1,TRBJ1-4,TRBV30,few,TGTGCCTGGAGTCCGATCCCAGGGGGGCTGAATGAAAAACTGTTTTTT,CAWSPIPGGLNEKLFF
NA,TRBJ2-5,TRBV5-1,NA,TGCGCCAGCAGCTTGGCCGAGTCGACAGGATCGGCGACCCAGTACTTC,CASSLAESTGSATQYF
NA,TRBJ2-5,TRBV21-1,NA,TGTGCCAGCAGCAAAGAGGCGGGCGCGGAGACCCAGTACTTC,CASSKEAGAETQYF
NA,TRBJ1-6,TRBV11-2,NA,TGTGCCAGCAGCTTAGATGCACAGGGAAATTCACCCCTCCACTTT,CASSLDAQGNSPLHF
TRBD1,TRBJ1-4,TRBV19,few,TGTGCCAGTAGTACTTCCAGGGGGCGCGGAGAAAAACTGTTTTTT,CASSTSRGRGEKLFF
TRBD1,TRBJ1-1,TRBV29-1,NA,TGCAGCGTTCAGGGGGCTGAAGCTTTCTTT,CSVQGAEAFF
TRBD2,TRBJ2-2,TRBV28,NA,TGTGCCAGCAGTTTAAGCAGGCTAGCGGGAGTCACCGGGGAGCTGTTTTTT,CASSLSRLAGVTGELFF
NA,TRBJ2-1,TRBV29-1,NA,TGCAGCGTTGCGCGGGGAGGCTTGCGCAATGAGCAGTTCTTC,CSVARGGLRNEQFF
TRBD1,TRBJ2-7,TRBV15,NA,TGTGCCACCAGCGGTGACAGGGCTAGCTCCTACGAGCAGTACTTC,CATSGDRASSYEQYF
TRBD1,TRBJ1-5,TRBV27,NA,TGTGCCAGCAGTTTATTGGGGGACAGGGTTACATATAGCAATCAGCCCCAGCATTTT,CASSLLGDRVTYSNQPQHF
TRBD2,TRBJ2-1,TRBV4-1,NA,TGCGCCAGCAGCCTCAGCGGGAGGCCCTACAATGAGCAGTTCTTC,CASSLSGRPYNEQFF
NA,TRBJ2-7,TRBV5-1,few,TGCGCCAGCAGCTTTGGCAGATCCGTCTACGAGCAGTACTTC,CASSFGRSVYEQYF
TRBD1,TRBJ1-4,TRBV5-8,NA,TGTGCCAGCAGCTGCCACGGACAGGGCCCTAATGAAAAACTGTTTTTT,CASSCHGQGPNEKLFF
TRBD1,TRBJ1-2,TRBV10-2,NA,TGCGCCAGCAGTGAAAGGGACAGAGGGCATGGCTACACCTTC,CASSERDRGHGYTF
NA,TRBJ1-3,TRBV30,few,TGTGCCTGGAGTGTACCCCCCGACAGACCCTCTGGAAACACCATATATTTT,CAWSVPPDRPSGNTIYF
NA,TRBJ2-5,TRBV5-1,NA,TGCGCCAGCAGCTTGGAGGGACAACAAGAGACCCAGTACTTC,CASSLEGQQETQYF
NA,TRBJ2-5,TRBV19,NA,TGTGCCAGTAGTATATCCTCTGGCGGGGTGGAGACCCAGTACTTC,CASSISSGGVETQYF
TRBD1,TRBJ2-3,TRBV28,NA,TGTGCCAGCAGTTTAGATACAGGGGGCACGACGGATACGCAGTATTTT,CASSLDTGGTTDTQYF